One and the same sample provided the 28 T cell receptor beta chains below, sequenced in a study of vaccination effects on CD4 cells after COVID-19 (dated 2022 in TCRdb). In the ViraFEST assay, PBMC were stimulated with viral peptide pools, and TCR sequencing was then used to find antigen-specific CD4+ T cell clonotypes based on their expansion. After around ten days of culture, CD4+ T cells were isolated with the EasySep CD4+ T cell isolation kit. Negative nucleocapsid antibody results before and after vaccination confirmed that the healthy vaccine recipients had no prior SARS-CoV-2 infection. No antigen has been assigned to these receptors. Receptor amplification or capture employed the immunoSEQ multiplex PCR assay. The table was pulled from immuneACCESS by TCRdb, which kept in-frame rearrangements only. Such tables lose some clones; where checked, under half of the loss comes from unresolved V genes, and the rest has no known cause. The sample yields 62,000 or so clones; 75% to 85% were counted once. Jointly, the top ten make up less than 15% of the sample.

Sequenced material: CD4+ T cells from PBMCs cultured with SARS-CoV-2 spike peptides, taken before COVID-19 vaccination. The meaning of the sample's cell subset or site label: SARS-CoV-2 spike overlapping peptide pool stimulation. The receptors stem from a human donor who received a COVID-19 vaccine.

The V gene is TRBV5-1, the J gene TRBJ2-5; D may be TRBD1 (5 bases). Trimming removed 4 bases at V and 5 bases at J, with 18 bases between. The CDR3 totals 15 residues. Germline CDR1 reads SGHRS; CDR2 reads YFSETQ. CDR3 nucleotide sequence: TGCGCCAGCAGCCCACCAGGTCAGGGTGGGGAGACCCAGTACTTC. The encoded protein is CASSPPGQGGETQYF.

In nucleotides, the CDR3 is TGTGCCACCAGTGATTTTGCAGCAACGAACACCGGGGAGCTGTTTTTT. Translation: CATSDFAATNTGELFF. The chain is built from TRBV24-1 and TRBJ2-2, with D uncertain. V shed 1 base and J shed 0 bases, with 8 bases lying between them. The CDR3 spans 16 residues. CDR1 KGHDR and CDR2 SFDVKD come from the germline V gene.

The rearrangement joins TRBV23-1 to TRBJ1-6; D not resolved. TRBV23-1 is labeled an ORF, and its function is uncertain. V lost 7 bases to trimming and J lost 9 bases, with 13 bases between them. The CDR3 extends over 13 amino acids. CDR3 sequence: CASIPNPGSPLHF. In DNA, the CDR3 is TGCGCCAGCATACCAAACCCGGGTTCACCCCTCCACTTT.

The genes are TRBV28 and TRBJ1-1, with TRBD1 as a possible D gene (5 bases). The V gene's germline CDR1 is MDHEN and CDR2 SYDVKM. The CDR3 length is 14 residues. V lost 2 bases and J 2 bases, leaving 9 bases between the germline ends. CDR3 DNA: TGTGCCAGCAGTTTAGCAGGGTATAACACTGAAGCTTTCTTT. Its translation: CASSLAGYNTEAFF.

This sequence joins TRBV19 and TRBJ2-1; 7 bases line up with TRBD2. V gave up 5 bases and J gave up 12 bases; unmatched junction bases: 7. The CDR3 spans 12 residues. Germline V CDR1 and CDR2: LNHDA, SQIVND (reference sequence). As DNA, the CDR3 is TGTGCCAGTAGTGACCGGGACTACCGGCAGTTCTTC. Its translation is CASSDRDYRQFF.

The gene calls are TRBV12-3 or TRBV12-4 and TRBJ2-5; 7 nucleotides agree with TRBD1. The CDR3 runs to 12 residues. V trimming: 6 bases; J trimming: 4 bases; junction bases outside the gene matches: 2. CDR3 nucleotides: TGTGCCAGCAGGCACAGGGGAGAGACCCAGTACTTC. Protein sequence: CASRHRGETQYF.

This sequence joins TRBV3-1 (or the pseudogene TRBV3-2) and TRBJ2-5; no firm D call. The V end was cut by 3 bases, the J end by 5 bases, with 10 bases between. Germline CDR1 LGHDT, CDR2 YNNKEL (reference sequence). The CDR3 sequence is 13 residues long. CDR3 coding DNA: TGTGCCAGCAGCCAGTACCAGTGGGAGACCCAGTACTTC. It yields the protein CASSQYQWETQYF.

Only one count was recorded for this clone. The V gene is TRBV29-1, the J gene TRBJ1-4; a possible D gene is TRBD1 (6 bases). The CDR3 loop spans 17 amino acids. V was cut by 1 base and J by 3 bases, with 18 bases left in between. Germline loops: CDR1 SQVTM, CDR2 ANQGSEA. The CDR3 spells CSVEGVGGGAPNEKLFF. DNA of the CDR3: TGCAGCGTTGAAGGGGTGGGCGGGGGCGCGCCTAATGAAAAACTGTTTTTT.

V and J are TRBV2 and TRBJ1-2, with D unresolved. From germline, CDR1 is SNHLY and CDR2 FYNNEI. V lost 3 bases and J lost 2, with 4 bases in between. This CDR3 has 12 residues. Here the CDR3 DNA reads TGTGCCAGCAGTGAGAGAAACTATGGCTACACCTTC. The encoded protein is CASSERNYGYTF.

The genes are TRBV28 and TRBJ1-1, with 10 bases that match TRBD1. There are 16 residues in the CDR3. With V trimmed by 6 bases and J by 3 bases, 10 bases remained unmatched. In germline, CDR1 is MDHEN, CDR2 SYDVKM. In DNA, the CDR3 is TGTGCCAGCAGGACTCGACAGGGGGCGGTGGACACTGAAGCTTTCTTT. Its protein is CASRTRQGAVDTEAFF.

This sequence joins TRBV7-2 and TRBJ2-5; 13 nucleotides line up with TRBD2. The germline gives CDR1 SGHTA, CDR2 FQGNSA. The J segment lost 6 bases and the V segment lost 0 bases, leaving 10 bases of the junction unmatched. The CDR3 runs to 18 residues. The CDR3 protein is CASSLAPTTSGGAKTQYF. For the CDR3, the DNA is TGTGCCAGCAGCTTAGCGCCGACTACTAGCGGGGGGGCGAAGACCCAGTACTTC.

This rearrangement joins TRBV28 to TRBJ2-1; 11 positions agree with TRBD2. The CDR3 is 15 residues long. Germline loops: CDR1 MDHEN, CDR2 SYDVKM. J was trimmed by 5 bases and V by 5 bases; bases with no gene match: 5. DNA of the CDR3: TGTGCCAGCAGTGGCACTAGCGGGGGTGACAATGAGCAGTTCTTC. It encodes CASSGTSGGDNEQFF.

This chain's CDR3 is CASSLSTVETQYF. The DNA of the CDR3 is TGTGCCAGCAGCTTGTCGACAGTGGAGACCCAGTACTTC. The chain has TRBV5-4 and TRBJ2-5; D may be TRBD1 (5 bases). Trimming cost V 1 base and J 5 bases, with 9 bases left between them. The CDR3 runs to 13 residues. Germline V gives CDR1 SGHNT, CDR2 YYREEE (reference sequence).

V and J are TRBV6-2 or TRBV6-3 and TRBJ1-6; TRBD1 agrees at 9 bases. The CDR3 covers 17 residues. Germline-derived CDR1 and CDR2 are MNHEY and SVGEGT. The J segment lost 9 bases and the V segment lost 5 bases, leaving 14 bases of the junction unmatched. CDR3 amino acids: CASSPYTGTGLGSPLHF. The CDR3 DNA reads TGTGCCAGCAGTCCCTATACCGGGACAGGGCTCGGTTCACCCCTCCACTTT.

This chain links TRBV30 with TRBJ2-3, with D possibly matching TRBD1 (6 bases). The V gene's germline CDR1 is GTSNPN and CDR2 SVGIG (reference sequence). The CDR3 has 13 amino acids. Trimming shortened V by 4 bases and J by 6 bases, and 14 bases separated the two germline ends. The CDR3 bases are TGTGCCTGGAATGAACTAGGGGGTGATACGCAGTATTTT. Its translation: CAWNELGGDTQYF.

This clone came up once. This chain uses TRBV29-1 with TRBJ1-1; D is perhaps TRBD1 (6 bases). V was clipped by 2 bases and J by 5 bases, with 12 bases between them. Germline CDR1 is SQVTM and CDR2 is ANQGSEA. The CDR3 is 13 amino acids. The DNA of the CDR3 is TGCAGCGTTGAAAACTGGGGGCGAACTGAAGCTTTCTTT. This sequence encodes CSVENWGRTEAFF.

The CDR3 coding sequence is TGTGCCAGCAGTTTATACGGGTGGGGACAGGGTGACAATCAGCCCCAGCATTTT. It is translated as CASSLYGWGQGDNQPQHF. V is TRBV27 and J is TRBJ1-5; 9 nucleotides align to TRBD1. Germline CDR1 reads MNHEY; CDR2 reads SMNVEV (reference sequence). CDR3 size: 18 residues. With V trimmed by 1 base and J by 3 bases, 10 bases remained unmatched.

The V call is TRBV19, the J call TRBJ1-2; D call uncertain. Trimming cost V 3 bases and J 5 bases, with 16 bases left between them. The length of the CDR3 is 15 residues. Germline-derived CDR1 and CDR2 are LNHDA and SQIVND (reference sequence). The CDR3 loop is CASSIEVEVRYGYTF. CDR3 bases: TGTGCCAGTAGTATTGAAGTGGAAGTTAGATATGGCTACACCTTC.

This clone was picked up one time. This chain links TRBV5-1 with TRBJ2-3; 10 nucleotides line up with TRBD1. CDR3 length: 16 residues. The V gene end was trimmed by 3 bases and the J gene end by 2 bases; junction bases not matched to a gene: 6. Looked up from germline, CDR1 is SGHRS and CDR2 is YFSETQ. The CDR3 sequence: CASSYGTGANTDTQYF. The CDR3 region has the DNA TGCGCCAGCAGCTACGGGACAGGGGCCAACACAGATACGCAGTATTTT. The full variable domain, with the rest looked up from reference TRBV5-1 and TRBJ2-3, is KAGVTQTPRYLIKTRGQQVTLSCSPISGHRSVSWYQQTPGQGLQFLFEYFSETQRNKGNFPGRFSGRQFSNSRSEMNVSTLELGDSALYLCASSYGTGANTDTQYFGPGTRLTVL.

Only a few counts were recorded for this clone. This CDR3 is CASSQENQPQHF. CDR3 coding DNA: TGTGCCAGCAGCCAAGAGAATCAGCCCCAGCATTTT. The genes are TRBV3-1 (or the pseudogene TRBV3-2) and TRBJ1-5, with D hard to call. Trimming removed 0 bases at V and 4 bases at J, with 1 base between. The germline V gene has CDR1 LGHDT and CDR2 YNNKEL (reference sequence). The CDR3 length is 12 residues.

The chain joins TRBV19 to TRBJ2-3, with 7 positions matching TRBD1. After removal of 0 bases from V and 3 bases from J, the junction contained 12 bases not matched to a gene. Germline V lookup: CDR1 LNHDA, CDR2 SQIVND (reference sequence). The CDR3 extends over 18 amino acids. The DNA of the CDR3 is TGTGCCAGTAGTATAGATGTGCGGGCAGGGGGACATACAGATACGCAGTATTTT. It encodes CASSIDVRAGGHTDTQYF.

This clone came up once. This chain links TRBV12-3 or TRBV12-4 with TRBJ2-3; a weak D match, TRBD2 (5 bases). V lost 6 bases and J lost 0, with 7 bases in between. The CDR3 contains 13 residues. CDR3 nucleotide sequence: TGTGCCAGCAGGCCGGGGAGCACAGATACGCAGTATTTT. The encoded protein is CASRPGSTDTQYF.

This clone was seen only once. The genes are TRBV5-1 and TRBJ1-1; 7 bases map to TRBD1. V dropped 4 bases and J dropped 2; count of bases not matched to a gene: 11. This CDR3 contains 16 residues. Germline V CDR1 and CDR2: SGHRS, YFSETQ. As DNA, the CDR3 is TGCGCCAGCAGCCGAGGTCAGGGGGTGAGTAACACTGAAGCTTTCTTT. It codes for CASSRGQGVSNTEAFF.

The CDR3: CASSRISTNTGELFF. The CDR3 DNA reads as TGTGCCAGCAGCCGGATAAGTACGAACACCGGGGAGCTGTTTTTT. The chain carries TRBV7-2 and TRBJ2-2, with D uncertain. The CDR3 length is 15 residues. Trimming took 5 bases from V and 0 from J, leaving 10 bases between them. Per the germline V gene, CDR1 is SGHTA and CDR2 is FQGNSA.

CDR3 bases: TGTGCCAGCTCACCATTGATCCAGGCCAACACCGGGGAGCTGTTTTTT. Its protein product is CASSPLIQANTGELFF. V and J are TRBV18 and TRBJ2-2; D is unresolved. CDR3 length: 16 amino acids. Trimming shortened V by 2 bases and J by 2 bases, and 12 bases separated the two germline ends. Germline loops: CDR1 KGHSH, CDR2 LQKENI.

This clone turned up a few times. The CDR3 region is CASGTRPSGELFF. In DNA, the CDR3 is TGTGCTAGTGGTACACGTCCATCCGGGGAGCTGTTTTTT. V gene TRBV12-5 combines with J gene TRBJ2-2; the D is unclear. V lost 5 bases to trimming and J lost 6 bases, with 10 bases between them. There are 13 residues in the CDR3. CDR1 is LGHNT, CDR2 FRNRAP, per germline.

This clone appeared once. The chain combines TRBV12-3 or TRBV12-4 with TRBJ2-3; 7 bases map to TRBD1. The V segment lost 7 bases and the J segment 12 bases; nucleotides outside the gene matches: 10. This CDR3 has 12 residues. CDR3 region: CASTPRQGLQYF. In nucleotides, the CDR3 is TGTGCCAGCACCCCGCGACAGGGCCTCCAGTATTTT.

The V call is TRBV3-1 (or the pseudogene TRBV3-2), the J call TRBJ2-5; no definite D call. V lost 2 bases to trimming and J lost 0 bases, with 1 base between them. Germline CDR1 reads LGHDT; CDR2 reads YNNKEL (reference sequence). This CDR3 is 12 amino acids long. The CDR3 loop reads CASSQNQETQYF. In nucleotides, the CDR3 is TGTGCCAGCAGCCAAAACCAAGAGACCCAGTACTTC.